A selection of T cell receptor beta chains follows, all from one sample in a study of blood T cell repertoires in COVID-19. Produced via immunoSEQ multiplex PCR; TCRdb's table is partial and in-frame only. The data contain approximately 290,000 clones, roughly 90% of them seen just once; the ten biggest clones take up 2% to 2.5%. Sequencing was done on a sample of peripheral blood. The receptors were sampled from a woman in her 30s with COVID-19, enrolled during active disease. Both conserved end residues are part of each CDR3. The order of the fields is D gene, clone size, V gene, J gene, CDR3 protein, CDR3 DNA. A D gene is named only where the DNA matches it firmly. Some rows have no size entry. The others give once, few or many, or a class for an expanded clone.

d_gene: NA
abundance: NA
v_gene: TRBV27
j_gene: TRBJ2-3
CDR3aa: CASSFLSSTDTQYF
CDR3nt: TGTGCCAGCAGTTTCCTTTCTAGCACAGATACGCAGTATTTT

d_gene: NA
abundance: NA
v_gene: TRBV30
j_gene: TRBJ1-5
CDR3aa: CAWSPQGNQPQHF
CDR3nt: TGTGCCTGGAGTCCACAGGGCAATCAGCCCCAGCATTTT

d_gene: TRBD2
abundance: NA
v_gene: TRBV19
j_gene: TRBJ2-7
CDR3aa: CASSVDGTGTTTYEQYF
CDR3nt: TGTGCCAGTAGCGTCGATGGTACCGGGACTACAACCTACGAGCAGTACTTC

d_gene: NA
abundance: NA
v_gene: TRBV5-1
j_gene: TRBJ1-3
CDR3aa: CASSLAASSGNTIYF
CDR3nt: TGCGCCAGCAGCTTGGCCGCCAGCTCTGGAAACACCATATATTTT

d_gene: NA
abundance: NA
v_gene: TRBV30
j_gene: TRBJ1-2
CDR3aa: CAWKGSGTRGYTF
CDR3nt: TGTGCCTGGAAGGGATCCGGGACAAGAGGCTACACCTTC

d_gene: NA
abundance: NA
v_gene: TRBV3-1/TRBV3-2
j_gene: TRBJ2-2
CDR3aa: CASSPLQITSGELFF
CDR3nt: TGTGCCAGCAGCCCTTTGCAAATTACTAGCGGGGAGCTGTTTTTT

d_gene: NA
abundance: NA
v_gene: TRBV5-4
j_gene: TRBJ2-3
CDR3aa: CASSDRDGKTDTQYF
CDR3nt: TGTGCCAGCAGCGACCGGGATGGGAAGACAGATACGCAGTATTTT

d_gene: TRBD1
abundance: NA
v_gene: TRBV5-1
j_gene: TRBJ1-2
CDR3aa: CASSLGTGREYGYTF
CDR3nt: TGCGCCAGCAGCTTAGGGACAGGGCGGGAGTATGGCTACACCTTC

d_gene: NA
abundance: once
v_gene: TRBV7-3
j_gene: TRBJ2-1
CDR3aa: CASSLDSPGGYNEQFF
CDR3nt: TGTGCCAGCAGCTTGGATAGCCCAGGGGGGTACAATGAGCAGTTCTTC

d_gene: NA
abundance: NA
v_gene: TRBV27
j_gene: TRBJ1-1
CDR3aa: CASSLAGWMNTEAFF
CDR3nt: TGTGCCAGCAGTTTGGCAGGGTGGATGAACACTGAAGCTTTCTTT

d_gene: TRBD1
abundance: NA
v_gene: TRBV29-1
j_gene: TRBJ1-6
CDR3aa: CSAGQGDNSPLHF
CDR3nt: TGCAGCGCCGGACAGGGGGATAATTCACCCCTCCACTTT

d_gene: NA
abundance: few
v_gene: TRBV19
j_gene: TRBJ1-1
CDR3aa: CASSAGPGNTEAFF
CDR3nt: TGTGCCAGTAGTGCGGGACCAGGAAACACTGAAGCTTTCTTT

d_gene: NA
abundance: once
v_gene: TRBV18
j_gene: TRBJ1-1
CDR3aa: CASSPVQGRGTEAFF
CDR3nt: TGTGCCAGCTCACCAGTACAGGGTCGGGGCACTGAAGCTTTCTTT

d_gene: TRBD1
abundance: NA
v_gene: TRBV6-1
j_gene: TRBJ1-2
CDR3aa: CASSETGTGGGGYTF
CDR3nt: TGTGCCAGCAGTGAAACCGGGACAGGGGGCGGGGGCTACACCTTC

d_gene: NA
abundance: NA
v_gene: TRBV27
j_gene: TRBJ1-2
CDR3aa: CASSSGQSLFYGYTF
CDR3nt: TGTGCCAGCAGTTCAGGACAGAGCCTTTTCTATGGCTACACCTTC

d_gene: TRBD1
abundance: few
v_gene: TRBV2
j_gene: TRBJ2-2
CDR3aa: CASRDRATGELFF
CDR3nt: TGTGCCAGCCGGGACAGAGCCACCGGGGAGCTGTTTTTT

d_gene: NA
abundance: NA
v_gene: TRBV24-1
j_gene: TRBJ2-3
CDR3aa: CATSDSSTDTQYF
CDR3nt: TGTGCCACCAGTGATTCGTCCACAGATACGCAGTATTTT

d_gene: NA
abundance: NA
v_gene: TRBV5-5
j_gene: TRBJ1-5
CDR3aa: CASSYYDSNQPQHF
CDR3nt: TGTGCCAGCAGCTACTACGATAGCAATCAGCCCCAGCATTTT

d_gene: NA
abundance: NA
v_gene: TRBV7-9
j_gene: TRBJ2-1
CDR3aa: CASSQGDSSYNEQFF
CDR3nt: TGTGCCAGCAGCCAGGGGGACTCCTCCTACAATGAGCAGTTCTTC

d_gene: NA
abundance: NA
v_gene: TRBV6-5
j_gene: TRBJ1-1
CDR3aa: CASSSRENTEAFF
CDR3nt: TGTGCCAGCAGTTCCCGGGAGAACACTGAAGCTTTCTTT

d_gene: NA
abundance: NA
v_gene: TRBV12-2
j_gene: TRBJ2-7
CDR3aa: CASRLLWLAYEQYF
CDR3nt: TGTGCAAGTCGCCTTTTATGGCTTGCCTACGAGCAGTACTTC

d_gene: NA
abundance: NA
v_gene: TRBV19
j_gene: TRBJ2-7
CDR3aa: CASSDSRNSYEQYF
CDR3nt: TGTGCCAGTAGTGACTCTCGAAACTCCTACGAGCAGTACTTC

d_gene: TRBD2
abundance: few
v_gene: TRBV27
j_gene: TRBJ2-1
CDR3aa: CASSFGTSVENEQFF
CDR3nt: TGTGCCAGCAGTTTTGGTACTAGCGTCGAGAATGAGCAGTTCTTC

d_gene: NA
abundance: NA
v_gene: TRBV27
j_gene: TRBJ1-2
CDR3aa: CASSFRRGRWDDGYTF
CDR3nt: TGTGCCAGCAGTTTTCGGCGGGGACGCTGGGATGATGGCTACACCTTC

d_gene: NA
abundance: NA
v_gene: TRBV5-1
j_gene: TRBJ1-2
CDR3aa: CASSLGTGGGYTF
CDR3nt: TGCGCCAGCAGCCTCGGGACGGGGGGAGGCTACACCTTC

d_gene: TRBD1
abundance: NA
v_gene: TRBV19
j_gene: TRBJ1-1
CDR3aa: CASSDRGLTLNTEAFF
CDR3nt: TGTGCCAGTTCCGACAGGGGGCTTACATTGAACACTGAAGCTTTCTTT

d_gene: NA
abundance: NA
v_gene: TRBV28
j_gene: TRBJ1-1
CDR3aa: CASTMPMNTEAFF
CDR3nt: TGTGCCAGCACTATGCCCATGAACACTGAAGCTTTCTTT

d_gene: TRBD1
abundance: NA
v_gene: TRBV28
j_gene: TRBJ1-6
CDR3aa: CASSRQRQGGSYNSPLHF
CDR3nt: TGTGCCAGCAGTCGACAACGACAGGGAGGTTCCTATAATTCACCCCTCCACTTT

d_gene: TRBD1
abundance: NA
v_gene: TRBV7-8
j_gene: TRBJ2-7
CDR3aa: CASSLQGAGEQYF
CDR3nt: TGTGCCAGCAGCCTACAGGGGGCCGGCGAGCAGTACTTC

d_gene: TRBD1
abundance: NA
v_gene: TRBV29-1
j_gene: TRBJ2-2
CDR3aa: CSVGGTGTIGELFF
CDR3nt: TGCAGCGTTGGAGGGACAGGAACAATCGGGGAGCTGTTTTTT

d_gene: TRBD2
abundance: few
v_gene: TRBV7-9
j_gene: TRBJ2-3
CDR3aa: CASSLDFLAGEADTQYF
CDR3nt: TGTGCCAGCAGCTTAGACTTTTTAGCGGGAGAGGCGGATACGCAGTATTTT

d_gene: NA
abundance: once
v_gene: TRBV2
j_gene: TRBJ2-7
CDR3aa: CASSGWQDYEQYF
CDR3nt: TGTGCCAGCAGTGGCTGGCAGGACTACGAGCAGTACTTC

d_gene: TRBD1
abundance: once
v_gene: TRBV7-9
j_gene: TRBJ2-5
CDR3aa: CASSLGQGPPSQETQYF
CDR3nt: TGTGCCAGCAGCTTGGGACAGGGGCCCCCCTCTCAAGAGACCCAGTACTTC

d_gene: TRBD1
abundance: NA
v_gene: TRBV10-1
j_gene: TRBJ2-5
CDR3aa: CASSEDRGKETQYF
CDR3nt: TGCGCCAGCAGCGAAGACAGGGGGAAAGAGACCCAGTACTTC

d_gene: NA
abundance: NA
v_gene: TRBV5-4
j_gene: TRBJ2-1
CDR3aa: CASSFRRAGRLGNEQFF
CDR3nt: TGTGCCAGCAGCTTCAGGAGGGCGGGAAGGTTAGGGAATGAGCAGTTCTTC

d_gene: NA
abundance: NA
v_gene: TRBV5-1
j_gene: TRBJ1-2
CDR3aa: CASSAGDIDYGYTF
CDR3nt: TGCGCCAGCAGCGCAGGGGATATTGACTATGGCTACACCTTC

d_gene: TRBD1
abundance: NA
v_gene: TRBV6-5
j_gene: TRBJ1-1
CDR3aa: CASSWGQNAEAFF
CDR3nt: TGTGCCAGCAGCTGGGGACAGAACGCTGAAGCTTTCTTT

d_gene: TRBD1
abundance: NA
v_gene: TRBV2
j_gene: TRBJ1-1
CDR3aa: CASSDDRGGTEAFF
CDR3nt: TGTGCCAGCAGTGACGACAGGGGAGGCACTGAAGCTTTCTTT

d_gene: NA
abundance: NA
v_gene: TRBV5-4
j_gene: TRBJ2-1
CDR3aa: CASSLAAGVNEQFF
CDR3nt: TGTGCCAGCAGCTTGGCCGCAGGTGTGAATGAGCAGTTCTTC

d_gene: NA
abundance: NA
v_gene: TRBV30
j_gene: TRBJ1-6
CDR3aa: CAWSVNTESSPLHF
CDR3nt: TGTGCCTGGAGTGTAAACACAGAGAGTTCACCCCTCCACTTT

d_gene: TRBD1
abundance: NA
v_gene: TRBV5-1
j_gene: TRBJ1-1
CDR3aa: CASSLGQGGTEAFF
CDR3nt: TGCGCCAGCAGCTTGGGACAGGGTGGCACTGAAGCTTTCTTT

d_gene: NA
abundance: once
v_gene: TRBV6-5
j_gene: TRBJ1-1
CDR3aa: CASHQGNYEAFF
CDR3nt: TGTGCCAGCCATCAGGGGAACTATGAAGCTTTCTTT

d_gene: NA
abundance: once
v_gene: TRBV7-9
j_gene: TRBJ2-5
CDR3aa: CASSLVGSWEETQYF
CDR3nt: TGTGCCAGCAGCTTAGTTGGCAGCTGGGAGGAGACCCAGTACTTC